These T cell receptor beta chains were read from a single sample in a study of T cell responses to AZD1222 COVID-19 vaccine. Generated by immunoSEQ multiplex PCR, the TCRdb table keeps only in-frame clones and is missing some. The repertoire includes more than 95,000 clones, less than 90% of them detected once, and 4% to 4.5% sits in the top ten. The sample was peripheral blood, taken on day 0 of AZD1222 vaccination. The receptor set was obtained from an adult in good health. The CDR3 runs from the conserved cysteine through the conserved F or W. Each record gives: J gene, clone size, V gene, D gene, CDR3 protein, CDR3 DNA. The D gene is left open where the match is weak. Clone sizes are given selectively: once, few, many, or a class where the clone is expanded.

>TRBJ2-2|once|TRBV7-2|TRBD2
CASRAGGANTGELFF
TGTGCCAGCCGCGCGGGGGGGGCGAACACCGGGGAGCTGTTTTTT
>TRBJ2-5|.|TRBV2|.
CASSEFIAQETQYF
TGTGCCAGCAGTGAATTTATAGCACAAGAGACCCAGTACTTC
>TRBJ2-3|.|TRBV20-1|.
CSARGTDTQYF
TGCAGTGCTAGAGGGACAGATACGCAGTATTTT
>TRBJ2-1|.|TRBV7-2|.
CASSDPGTSSYNEQFF
TGTGCCAGCAGCGACCCGGGGACGAGCTCCTACAATGAGCAGTTCTTC
>TRBJ1-1|.|TRBV5-1|TRBD1
CASSHIRQGRLFTEAFF
TGCGCCAGCAGCCATATAAGACAGGGGAGGTTGTTCACTGAAGCTTTCTTT
>TRBJ2-7|.|TRBV18|TRBD2
CASSLRPSGEGEQYF
TGTGCCAGCTCACTGAGGCCAAGCGGGGAAGGCGAGCAGTACTTC
>TRBJ2-7|.|TRBV7-2|TRBD2
CASSLDGGSSSYEQYF
TGTGCCAGCAGCTTGGACGGCGGGAGCAGCTCCTACGAGCAGTACTTC
>TRBJ2-1|.|TRBV6-5|.
CASRTKGSSYNEQFF
TGTGCCAGCAGGACTAAGGGGAGCTCCTACAATGAGCAGTTCTTC
>TRBJ1-1|.|TRBV4-1|.
CASSQGPMNTEAFF
TGCGCCAGCAGCCAGGGACCCATGAACACTGAAGCTTTCTTT
>TRBJ1-2|.|TRBV4-1|TRBD1
CASSYPGQGGGYTF
TGCGCCAGCAGCTATCCGGGACAGGGGGGTGGCTACACCTTC
>TRBJ2-5|.|TRBV10-1|TRBD2
CASSASNSGSETQYF
TGCGCCAGCAGTGCATCCAATAGCGGGAGTGAGACCCAGTACTTC
>TRBJ1-6|.|TRBV11-2|.
CASRQLGGRSNSPLHF
TGTGCCAGCCGCCAGCTTGGGGGACGTAGTAATTCACCCCTCCACTTT
>TRBJ1-2|.|TRBV7-3|.
CASSRGRGSNYGYTF
TGTGCCAGCAGCCGCGGGAGGGGATCCAACTATGGCTACACCTTC
>TRBJ1-1|once|TRBV19|TRBD1
CASSSNRGKNTEAFF
TGTGCCAGTAGTTCCAACAGGGGGAAGAACACTGAAGCTTTCTTT
>TRBJ1-1|.|TRBV7-2|TRBD1
CASSEDRVTEAFF
TGTGCCAGCAGCGAGGACAGGGTAACTGAAGCTTTCTTT
>TRBJ1-5|.|TRBV10-2|.
CASRLGGSSNQPQHF
TGCGCCAGCAGGTTGGGGGGCAGTAGCAATCAGCCCCAGCATTTT
>TRBJ2-3|.|TRBV6-5|TRBD1
CATTTGTGETDTQYF
TGTGCCACTACTACCGGGACAGGGGAGACAGATACGCAGTATTTT
>TRBJ2-5|.|TRBV5-8|TRBD2
CASITPGEGKETQYF
TGTGCCAGCATCACCCCTGGGGAGGGGAAGGAGACCCAGTACTTC
>TRBJ1-3|.|TRBV28|.
CASRGGNTIYF
TGTGCCAGCAGGGGAGGAAACACCATATATTTT
>TRBJ2-7|.|TRBV4-2|.
CASRQGAGLSYEQYF
TGTGCCAGCAGACAGGGAGCGGGGCTTTCCTACGAGCAGTACTTC
>TRBJ1-3|once|TRBV7-2|.
CASSLWASGNTIYF
TGTGCCAGCAGCTTGTGGGCTTCTGGAAACACCATATATTTT
>TRBJ2-3|.|TRBV2|TRBD2
CASIRLAGAPTDTQYF
TGTGCCAGCATCAGACTAGCGGGAGCCCCCACAGATACGCAGTATTTT
>TRBJ1-6|.|TRBV4-3|.
CASSQADSFISPLHF
TGCGCCAGCAGCCAAGCAGACAGCTTCATTTCACCCCTCCACTTT
>TRBJ1-4|.|TRBV4-1|.
CASSQGGTTNEKLFF
TGCGCCAGCAGCCAAGGCGGTACAACTAATGAAAAACTGTTTTTT
>TRBJ2-1|.|TRBV5-4|TRBD2
CASTPAGGPYNEQFF
TGTGCCAGCACCCCAGCGGGAGGGCCCTACAATGAGCAGTTCTTC
>TRBJ2-7|.|TRBV28|.
CASTLNPRQITSYEQYF
TGTGCCAGCACCCTAAATCCCCGACAGATTACCTCCTACGAGCAGTACTTC
>TRBJ1-6|.|TRBV29-1|.
CSATRGGNSPLHF
TGCAGCGCTACTAGGGGGGGGAATTCACCCCTCCACTTT
>TRBJ2-1|.|TRBV5-6|TRBD1
CASSLNRGYNEQFF
TGTGCCAGCAGCCTCAACAGGGGATACAATGAGCAGTTCTTC
>TRBJ1-3|.|TRBV6-1|TRBD1
CASSAPAGQGAEGNTIYF
TGTGCCAGCAGTGCCCCAGCGGGACAGGGGGCGGAAGGAAACACCATATATTTT
>TRBJ2-7|.|TRBV5-5|.
CASSPDRQILYEQYF
TGTGCCAGCAGTCCTGACAGGCAGATACTCTACGAGCAGTACTTC
>TRBJ1-2|.|TRBV12-3/TRBV12-4|.
CASSFRAEYGYTF
TGTGCCAGCAGTTTCAGGGCTGAATATGGCTACACCTTC
>TRBJ2-7|.|TRBV29-1|.
CSAGGTESYEQYF
TGCAGCGCGGGGGGCACAGAGTCCTACGAGCAGTACTTC
>TRBJ2-1|.|TRBV21-1|.
CASSKTYNEQFF
TGTGCCAGCAGCAAAACCTATAATGAGCAGTTCTTC
>TRBJ2-7|few|TRBV11-3|.
CASSLQGHEQYF
TGTGCCAGCAGCTTACAGGGCCACGAGCAGTACTTC
>TRBJ2-1|many|TRBV7-3|.
CASSLLGGYNEQFF
TGTGCCAGCAGCCTCCTCGGCGGATACAATGAGCAGTTCTTC
>TRBJ2-5|.|TRBV5-5|.
CASSPSGWGRETQYF
TGTGCCAGCAGCCCGAGTGGCTGGGGGAGAGAGACCCAGTACTTC
>TRBJ1-1|.|TRBV7-9|.
CASSTRMNTEAFF
TGTGCCAGCAGCACGAGGATGAACACTGAAGCTTTCTTT
>TRBJ1-1|.|TRBV9|.
CASSATTQGSTEAFF
TGTGCCAGCAGCGCGACGACTCAGGGTTCCACTGAAGCTTTCTTT
>TRBJ2-7|many|TRBV5-1|TRBD1
CASSAGQGVTYEQYF
TGCGCCAGCAGCGCTGGACAGGGGGTGACATACGAGCAGTACTTC
>TRBJ2-1|once|TRBV27|.
CASRPLGGAEQFF
TGTGCCAGCAGACCATTGGGGGGCGCTGAGCAGTTCTTC
>TRBJ2-7|.|TRBV3-1/TRBV3-2|TRBD2
CASSQGHLAGGSIRNYEQYF
TGTGCCAGCAGCCAAGGGCATCTAGCGGGAGGATCGATACGAAACTACGAGCAGTACTTC
>TRBJ1-1|once|TRBV19|TRBD1
CASSTQGARVAFF
TGTGCCAGTAGTACCCAGGGGGCGCGAGTGGCTTTCTTT
>TRBJ1-3|.|TRBV19|.
CASKASGNTIYF
TGTGCCAGTAAGGCCAGCGGAAACACCATATATTTT
>TRBJ2-7|.|TRBV7-6|TRBD1
CASSDYYRDRVYEQYF
TGTGCCAGCAGCGACTATTACCGGGACAGGGTCTACGAGCAGTACTTC
>TRBJ2-7|.|TRBV2|.
CATGDRAPYEQYF
TGTGCCACCGGGGACCGAGCGCCCTACGAGCAGTACTTC
>TRBJ1-5|.|TRBV7-8|.
CASSPAVNQPQHF
TGTGCCAGCAGCCCGGCGGTCAATCAGCCCCAGCATTTT
>TRBJ2-3|.|TRBV6-2/TRBV6-3|TRBD2
CASSKRVAGGDTDTQYF
TGTGCCAGCAGTAAGAGGGTAGCGGGGGGTGACACAGATACGCAGTATTTT
>TRBJ1-4|few|TRBV9|.
CASSVRGVTNEKLFF
TGTGCCAGCAGCGTGAGAGGTGTGACTAATGAAAAACTGTTTTTT
>TRBJ1-4|.|TRBV12-3/TRBV12-4|TRBD1
CASRGQGYEKLFF
TGTGCCAGCAGGGGACAGGGATATGAAAAACTGTTTTTT
>TRBJ1-2|.|TRBV5-1|.
CASSPFANYGYTF
TGCGCCAGCAGCCCCTTTGCTAACTATGGCTACACCTTC
>TRBJ2-5|.|TRBV7-3|TRBD2
CASSLSGGGFQETQYF
TGTGCCAGCAGCTTATCCGGCGGGGGGTTCCAAGAGACCCAGTACTTC
>TRBJ2-3|once|TRBV6-6|.
CASSPRAGGGGVNTDTQYF
TGTGCCAGCAGTCCCCGGGCAGGGGGCGGGGGGGTCAACACAGATACGCAGTATTTT
>TRBJ2-1|.|TRBV5-1|TRBD2
CASSVAGEVNEQFF
TGCGCCAGCAGCGTAGCGGGAGAGGTCAATGAGCAGTTCTTC
>TRBJ2-2|.|TRBV2|TRBD2
CASSEFQGGTGELFF
TGTGCCAGCAGTGAATTCCAGGGAGGGACCGGGGAGCTGTTTTTT